This T cell receptor beta chain is from a study of prognosis after radiotherapy for stage I lung cancer. V shed 4 bases and J 3 bases; nucleotides not matched to a gene: 3. CDR1 MRHNA and CDR2 SNTAGT come from the germline V gene. There are 14 residues in the CDR3. The study amplified the TCR beta CDR3 region from genomic DNA. This amplification was carried out by two rounds of multiplex PCR. It was primers specific to each TRBV and TRBJ gene that first-round PCR used. TCRdb re-derived calls from the multiplex PCR reads in MiXCR, one entry per CDR3 protein. The sample lists about 16,000 distinct CDR3 sequences, around 40% occurring once. Study-wide results and caveats: Reduced Shannon entropy following stereotactic body radiation therapy was recorded in patients who developed distant metastases.

This clonotype was seen a few times. Its antigen is unidentified. A read error may be the cause here, since a much bigger clone is one base away. The TCR sequence derives from a donor aged 50 or older with non-small cell lung cancer. The J gene is TRBJ2-5, the V gene TRBV6-4; TRBD1 matches at 9 bases. The sample consisted of PBMCs, taken before or after stereotactic body radiation therapy (not recorded which). The CDR3 reads CASSARTGEETQYF. Written as DNA, the CDR3 is TGTGCCAGCAGTGCAAGGACAGGGGAAGAGACCCAGTACTTC.